A selection of T cell receptor beta chains follows, all from one sample in a study of response to subunit inactivated influenza vaccine. MiXCR, run by TCRdb on the RT-PCR reads, gives a single entry per CDR3 protein. The data hold about 540,000 distinct CDR3 sequences, with under 30% observed a single time. This sample also appeared in a second study, on T cells expressing NK-cell markers.

The sample was CD4+ T cells sorted from PBMCs, taken about 12 days after vaccination. The receptors were gathered from a man aged 45-60 years who received an inactivated influenza vaccine. Both conserved end residues are part of each CDR3. D genes are given only for firm matches. The size of a clone is reported for some rows only, either as once, few or many, or as a class for expanded clones.

size | J | V | D | CDR3 | DNA
few | TRBJ2-2 | TRBV11-1 | . | CASSLASSTGELFF | TGTGCCAGCAGCTTAGCTTCGAGCACCGGGGAGCTGTTTTTT
. | TRBJ1-5 | TRBV11-2 | TRBD1 | CASSLDAGGAGQPQHF | TGTGCCAGCAGCTTAGATGCAGGGGGCGCCGGGCAGCCCCAGCATTTT
. | TRBJ2-5 | TRBV6-2/TRBV6-3 | . | CATGALGPQETQYF | TGTGCCACTGGGGCCCTTGGACCTCAAGAGACCCAGTACTTC
few | TRBJ2-1 | TRBV19 | TRBD1 | CASRGTGSVHEQFF | TGTGCCAGTAGAGGGACAGGCTCAGTTCATGAGCAGTTCTTC
. | TRBJ2-1 | TRBV12-3/TRBV12-4 | . | CASSGFGAGGNEQFF | TGTGCCAGCAGTGGGTTCGGGGCGGGTGGCAATGAGCAGTTCTTC
few | TRBJ2-4 | TRBV2 | . | CASAKEGGNIQYF | TGTGCCAGCGCGAAAGAGGGGGGAAACATTCAGTACTTC
. | TRBJ1-2 | TRBV7-8 | . | CASSRTGHRDYGYTF | TGTGCCAGCAGCCGAACAGGACATCGAGACTATGGCTACACCTTC
. | TRBJ2-5 | TRBV11-2 | TRBD2 | CASGLALGLGETQYF | TGTGCCAGCGGACTAGCGTTGGGTTTGGGAGAGACCCAGTACTTC
. | TRBJ2-1 | TRBV20-1 | . | CSAGAGEQFF | TGCAGTGCTGGGGCGGGTGAGCAGTTCTTC
many | TRBJ2-4 | TRBV13 | TRBD1 | CASSEMGQSQYF | TGTGCCAGCAGCGAGATGGGACAGTCTCAGTACTTC